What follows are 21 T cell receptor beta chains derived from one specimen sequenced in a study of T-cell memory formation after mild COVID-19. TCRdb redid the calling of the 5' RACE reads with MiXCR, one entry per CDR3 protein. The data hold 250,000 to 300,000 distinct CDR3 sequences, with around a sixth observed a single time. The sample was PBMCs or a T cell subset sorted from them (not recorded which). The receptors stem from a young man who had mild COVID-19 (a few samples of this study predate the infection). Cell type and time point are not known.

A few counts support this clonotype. CDR3 in amino acids: CASSSRGLAGVYEQYF. The CDR3 DNA sequence: TGTGCCAGCAGTTCGCGCGGATTAGCGGGAGTCTACGAGCAGTACTTC. The chain carries TRBV6-2 or TRBV6-3 and TRBJ2-7, with 9 bases that match TRBD2. Trimming cost V 4 bases and J 3 bases; bases outside gene matches: 10. There are 16 residues in the CDR3. Germline V gene sequence: CDR1 MNHEY, CDR2 SVGEGT.

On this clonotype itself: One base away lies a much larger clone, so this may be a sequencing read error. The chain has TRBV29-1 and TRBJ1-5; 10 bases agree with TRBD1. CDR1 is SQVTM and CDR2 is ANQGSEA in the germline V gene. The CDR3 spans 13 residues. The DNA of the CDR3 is TGCAGCGTAGTGACAGGGGGCTATCAGCCCCATCATTTT. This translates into CSVVTGGYQPHHF.

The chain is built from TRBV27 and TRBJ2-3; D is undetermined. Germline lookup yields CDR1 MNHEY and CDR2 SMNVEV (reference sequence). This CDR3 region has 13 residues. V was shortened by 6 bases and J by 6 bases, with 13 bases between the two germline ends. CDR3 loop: CASRMGVSDTQYF. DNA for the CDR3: TGTGCCAGCAGGATGGGCGTCTCCGATACGCAGTATTTT.

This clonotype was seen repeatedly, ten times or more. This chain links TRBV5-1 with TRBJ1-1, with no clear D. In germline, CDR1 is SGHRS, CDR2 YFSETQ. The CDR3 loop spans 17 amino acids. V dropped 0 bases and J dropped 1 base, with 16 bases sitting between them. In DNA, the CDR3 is TGCGCCAGCAGCTTGGCCCCCGCGAGGCACCAGAACACTGAAGCTTTCTTT. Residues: CASSLAPARHQNTEAFF.

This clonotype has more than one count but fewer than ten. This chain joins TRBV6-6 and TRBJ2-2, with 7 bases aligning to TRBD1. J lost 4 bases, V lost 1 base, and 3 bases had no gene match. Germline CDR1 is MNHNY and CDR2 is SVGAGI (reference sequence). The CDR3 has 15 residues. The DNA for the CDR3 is TGTGCCAGCAGTTACTTGGACAGGCGCACCGGGGAGCTGTTTTTT. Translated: CASSYLDRRTGELFF.

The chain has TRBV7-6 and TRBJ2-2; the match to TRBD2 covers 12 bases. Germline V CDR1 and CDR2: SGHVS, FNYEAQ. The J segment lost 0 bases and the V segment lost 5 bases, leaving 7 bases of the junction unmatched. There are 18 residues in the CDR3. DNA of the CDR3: TGTGCCAGCAGCCCACGACTAGCGGGGGCTACGAACACCGGGGAGCTGTTTTTT. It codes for CASSPRLAGATNTGELFF.

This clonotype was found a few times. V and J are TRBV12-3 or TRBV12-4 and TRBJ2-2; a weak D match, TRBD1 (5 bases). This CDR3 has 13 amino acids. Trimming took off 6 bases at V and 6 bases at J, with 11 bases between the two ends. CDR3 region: CASSRGHAGELFF. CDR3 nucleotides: TGTGCCAGCAGCCGAGGACATGCCGGGGAGCTGTTTTTT.

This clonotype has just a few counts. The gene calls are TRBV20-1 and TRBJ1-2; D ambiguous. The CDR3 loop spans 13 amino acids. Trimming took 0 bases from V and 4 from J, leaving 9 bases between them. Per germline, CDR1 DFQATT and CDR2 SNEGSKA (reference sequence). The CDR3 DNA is TGCAGTGCTAGAGACGGACTCTTCTATGGCTACACCTTC. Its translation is CSARDGLFYGYTF.

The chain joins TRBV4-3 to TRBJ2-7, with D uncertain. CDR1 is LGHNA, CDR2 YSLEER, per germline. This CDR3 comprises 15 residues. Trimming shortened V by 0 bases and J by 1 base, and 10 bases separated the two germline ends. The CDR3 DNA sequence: TGCGCCAGCAGCCAAGATAAAGGTTCTTCCTACGAGCAGTACTTC. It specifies CASSQDKGSSYEQYF.

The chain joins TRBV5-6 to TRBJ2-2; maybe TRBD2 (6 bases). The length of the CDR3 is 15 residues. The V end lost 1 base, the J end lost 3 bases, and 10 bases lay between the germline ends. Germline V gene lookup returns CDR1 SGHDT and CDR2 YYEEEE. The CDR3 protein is CASSLSGLYTGELFF. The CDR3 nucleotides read TGTGCCAGCAGCTTGTCGGGACTTTACACCGGGGAGCTGTTTTTT.

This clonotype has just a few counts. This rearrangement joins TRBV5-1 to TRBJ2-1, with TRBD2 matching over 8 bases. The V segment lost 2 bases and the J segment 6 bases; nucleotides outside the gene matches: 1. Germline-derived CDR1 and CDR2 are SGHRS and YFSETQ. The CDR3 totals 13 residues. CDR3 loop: CASSFRGGNEQFF. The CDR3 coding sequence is TGCGCCAGCAGCTTCCGGGGGGGCAATGAGCAGTTCTTC.

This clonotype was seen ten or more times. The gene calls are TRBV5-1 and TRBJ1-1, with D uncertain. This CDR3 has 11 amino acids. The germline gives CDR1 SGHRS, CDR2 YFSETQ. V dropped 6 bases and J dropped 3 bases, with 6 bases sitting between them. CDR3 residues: CASIEDTEAFF. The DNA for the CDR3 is TGCGCCAGCATTGAGGACACTGAAGCTTTCTTT.

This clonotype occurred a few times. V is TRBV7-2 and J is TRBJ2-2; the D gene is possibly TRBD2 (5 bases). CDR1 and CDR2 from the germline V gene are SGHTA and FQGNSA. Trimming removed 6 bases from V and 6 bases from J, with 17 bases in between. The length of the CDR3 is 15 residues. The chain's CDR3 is CASSYNTGVPGELFF. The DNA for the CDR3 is TGTGCCAGCAGTTACAATACCGGGGTCCCCGGGGAGCTGTTTTTT. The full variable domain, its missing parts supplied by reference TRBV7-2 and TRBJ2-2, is GAGVSQSPSNKVTEKGKDVELRCDPISGHTALYWYRQSLGQGLEFLIYFQGNSAPDKSGLPSDRFSAERTGGSVSTLTIQRTQQEDSAVYLCASSYNTGVPGELFFGEGSRLTVL.

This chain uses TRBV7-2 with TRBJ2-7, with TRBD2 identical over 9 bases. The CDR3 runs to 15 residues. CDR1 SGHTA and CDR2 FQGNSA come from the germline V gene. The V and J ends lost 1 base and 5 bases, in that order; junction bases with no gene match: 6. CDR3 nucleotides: TGTGCCAGCAGCTTAGTCGCTAGCGGGGTAAACGAGCAGTACTTC. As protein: CASSLVASGVNEQYF.

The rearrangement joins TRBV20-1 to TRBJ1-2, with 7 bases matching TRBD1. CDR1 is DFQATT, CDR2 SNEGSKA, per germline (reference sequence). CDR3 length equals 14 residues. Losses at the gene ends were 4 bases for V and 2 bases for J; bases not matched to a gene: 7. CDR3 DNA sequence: TGCAGTGCTACGACAGGGAGCGGGAACTATGGCTACACCTTC. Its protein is CSATTGSGNYGYTF.

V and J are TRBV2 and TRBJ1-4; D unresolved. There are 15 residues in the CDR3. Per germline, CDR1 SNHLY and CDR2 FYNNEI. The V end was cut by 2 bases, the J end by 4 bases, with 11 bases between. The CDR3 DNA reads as TGTGCCAGCAGTGAAAAGTTCAGCTTTAATGAAAAACTGTTTTTT. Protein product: CASSEKFSFNEKLFF.

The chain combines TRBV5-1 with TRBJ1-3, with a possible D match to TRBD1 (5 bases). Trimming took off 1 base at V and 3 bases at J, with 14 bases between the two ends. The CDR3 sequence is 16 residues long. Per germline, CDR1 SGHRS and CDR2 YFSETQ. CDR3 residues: CASSLNGGRGGNTIYF. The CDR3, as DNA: TGCGCCAGCAGCTTGAACGGGGGACGAGGTGGAAACACCATATATTTT.

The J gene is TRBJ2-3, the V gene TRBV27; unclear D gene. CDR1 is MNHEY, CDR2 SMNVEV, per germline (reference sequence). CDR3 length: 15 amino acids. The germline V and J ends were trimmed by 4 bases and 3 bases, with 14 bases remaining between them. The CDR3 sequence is CASSSGTVLTDTQYF. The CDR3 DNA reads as TGTGCCAGCAGTTCCGGCACGGTACTGACAGATACGCAGTATTTT.

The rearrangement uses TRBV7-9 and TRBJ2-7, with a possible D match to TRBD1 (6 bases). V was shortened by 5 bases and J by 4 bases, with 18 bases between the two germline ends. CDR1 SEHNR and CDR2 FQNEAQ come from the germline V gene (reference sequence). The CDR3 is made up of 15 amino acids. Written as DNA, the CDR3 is TGTGCCAGCAGCCCAGCTTTGGCAGGGGATTACGAGCAGTACTTC. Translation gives CASSPALAGDYEQYF. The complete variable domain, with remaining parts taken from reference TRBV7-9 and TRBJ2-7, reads DTGVSQNPRHKITKRGQNVTFRCDPISEHNRLYWYRQTLGQGPEFLTYFQNEAQLEKSRLLSDRFSAERPKGSFSTLEIQRTEQGDSAMYLCASSPALAGDYEQYFGPGTRLTVT.

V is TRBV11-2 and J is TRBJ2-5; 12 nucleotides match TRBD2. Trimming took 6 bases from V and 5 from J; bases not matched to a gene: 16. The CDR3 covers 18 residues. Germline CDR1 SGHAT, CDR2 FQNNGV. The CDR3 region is CASSQLRLAGALGETQYF. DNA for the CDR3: TGTGCCAGCAGTCAACTTCGACTAGCGGGGGCGCTGGGGGAGACCCAGTACTTC.

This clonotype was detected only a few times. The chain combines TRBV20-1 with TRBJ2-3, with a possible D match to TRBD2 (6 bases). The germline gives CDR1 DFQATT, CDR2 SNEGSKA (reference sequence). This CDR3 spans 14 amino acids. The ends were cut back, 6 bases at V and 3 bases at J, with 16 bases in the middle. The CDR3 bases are TGCAGTGCCGTGCCCGCGGGGACTACAGATACGCAGTATTTT. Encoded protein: CSAVPAGTTDTQYF.